Presented here are 22 T cell receptor beta chains from one specimen sequenced in a study of T cell responses to AZD1222 COVID-19 vaccine. Libraries were prepared by immunoSEQ multiplex PCR; TCRdb keeps only in-frame clonotypes and omits some of them. Of 150,000 or so clones detected, approximately 90% appear once; the ten largest clones hold approximately 15%. Sequencing used peripheral blood, obtained on day 0 of AZD1222 vaccination. The receptors here all came from an adult in good health.

V and J are TRBV10-3 and TRBJ2-7; D unresolved. This CDR3 contains 13 residues. Germline lookup yields CDR1 ENHRY and CDR2 SYGVKD. V was pared by 8 bases and J by 0 bases, with 11 bases between. The CDR3 is CAIAFSSSYEQYF. The CDR3 DNA follows: TGTGCCATCGCTTTTTCCAGCTCCTACGAGCAGTACTTC.

The chain recombines TRBV11-2 with TRBJ2-1; D perhaps matches TRBD2 (5 bases). CDR3 length equals 15 residues. The V end lost 7 bases, the J end lost 0 bases, and 13 bases lay between the germline ends. Germline V gives CDR1 SGHAT, CDR2 FQNNGV. The CDR3 reads CASTPRGHSYNEQFF. The CDR3 DNA reads TGTGCCAGCACCCCCCGCGGGCACTCCTACAATGAGCAGTTCTTC.

The chain couples TRBV28 to TRBJ1-2; D gene unclear. CDR3 size: 15 residues. Looked up from germline, CDR1 is MDHEN and CDR2 is SYDVKM. Trimming removed 5 bases from V and 0 bases from J, with 13 bases in between. The CDR3 loop reads CASSNPTATNYGYTF. In nucleotides, the CDR3 is TGTGCCAGCAGTAACCCGACGGCTACTAACTATGGCTACACCTTC.

Remarks on this clone: Other DNA sequences in the same sample also yield this CDR3. The chain couples TRBV5-1 to TRBJ1-1; D is unresolved. The CDR3 contains 14 residues. Germline values: CDR1 SGHRS, CDR2 YFSETQ. Trimming took 0 bases from V and 0 from J, leaving 6 bases between them. Here the CDR3 reads CASSLAGMNTEAFF. CDR3 bases: TGCGCCAGCAGCTTGGCGGGGATGAACACTGAAGCTTTCTTT.

This rearrangement joins TRBV19 to TRBJ1-2; 7 bases fit TRBD1. Germline V gene lookup returns CDR1 LNHDA and CDR2 SQIVND (reference sequence). The ends lost 5 bases at V and 4 bases at J; junction bases unmatched: 7. This CDR3 has 14 residues. CDR3 in DNA: TGTGCCAGTAGTCTTGGAGGGGGCGCCTATGGCTACACCTTC. Protein sequence: CASSLGGGAYGYTF.

This clone is a singleton in its sample. V usage is TRBV18 and J usage is TRBJ1-1; unclear D gene. The germline V gene has CDR1 KGHSH and CDR2 LQKENI. The CDR3 extends over 13 amino acids. V was clipped by 8 bases and J by 0 bases, with 10 bases between them. CDR3 region: CASHESMNTEAFF. DNA of the CDR3: TGTGCCAGCCATGAGTCGATGAACACTGAAGCTTTCTTT.

The gene calls are TRBV10-3 and TRBJ1-1; D not certain. Germline V lookup: CDR1 ENHRY, CDR2 SYGVKD. The CDR3 has 12 amino acids. V gave up 5 bases and J gave up 1 base, with 5 bases separating them. The CDR3 DNA reads as TGTGCCATCAGTCCCCAGAACACTGAAGCTTTCTTT. Its translation: CAISPQNTEAFF.

The rearrangement links TRBV2 to TRBJ2-7; perhaps TRBD2 as D (5 bases). CDR1 and CDR2 from the germline V gene are SNHLY and FYNNEI. The CDR3 is 11 amino acids. Trimming took off 8 bases at V and 4 bases at J, with 9 bases between the two ends. The CDR3 spells CASSTGYEQYF. CDR3 sequence (DNA): TGTGCCAGCTCCACGGGATACGAGCAGTACTTC.

This chain joins TRBV10-3 and TRBJ1-4; D not resolved. Looked up from germline, CDR1 is ENHRY and CDR2 is SYGVKD. The CDR3 totals 14 residues. Trimming removed 3 bases at V and 2 bases at J, with 7 bases between. CDR3 bases: TGTGCCATCAGTGATCTTGGTACTAATGAAAAACTGTTTTTT. Translation: CAISDLGTNEKLFF.

V is TRBV6-5 and J is TRBJ1-1, with D uncertain. Germline V gene data show CDR1 as MNHEY and CDR2 as SVGAGI. V lost 6 bases, J lost 1 base, and 12 bases lay in between. CDR3 length: 14 residues. The DNA for the CDR3 is TGTGCCAGCAGCCGGACGGGAGGGAACACTGAAGCTTTCTTT. It encodes CASSRTGGNTEAFF.

The chain couples TRBV2 to TRBJ2-3, with TRBD2 matching over 13 bases. V was clipped by 6 bases and J by 1 base; unmatched bases: 7. The CDR3 runs to 17 residues. Germline V gene data show CDR1 as SNHLY and CDR2 as FYNNEI. The DNA of the CDR3 is TGTGCCAGCAGGAGAAGAGGGACTAGCGGGGGCACAGATACGCAGTATTTT. Translation gives CASRRRGTSGGTDTQYF.

A note on this clone: The same CDR3 can be traced to other DNA sequences in this sample. The chain has TRBV7-2 and TRBJ2-7, with D hard to call. This CDR3 contains 16 residues. Germline lookup yields CDR1 SGHTA and CDR2 FQGNSA. Trimming stripped 0 bases from V and 0 bases from J, with 12 bases between. This CDR3 is CASSLAPNPSSYEQYF. The CDR3 DNA is TGTGCCAGCAGCTTAGCCCCGAACCCGAGCTCCTACGAGCAGTACTTC.

Only a few counts were recorded for this clone. The rearrangement joins TRBV5-1 to TRBJ2-1; TRBD2 might be the D (6 bases). CDR1 is SGHRS, CDR2 YFSETQ, per germline. This CDR3 region has 14 residues. Trimming pared 3 bases from V and 9 bases from J, leaving 16 bases between. CDR3 bases: TGCGCCAGCAGCTACGGGGGAATGAGGACTGAGCAGTTCTTC. It encodes CASSYGGMRTEQFF.

The chain recombines TRBV3-1 (or the pseudogene TRBV3-2) with TRBJ2-1, with D possibly matching TRBD2 (5 bases). The CDR3 totals 15 residues. V lost 0 bases to trimming and J lost 5 bases, with 11 bases between them. Germline V CDR1 and CDR2: LGHDT, YNNKEL (reference sequence). This CDR3 reads CASSQDALAHNEQFF. The CDR3 DNA is TGTGCCAGCAGCCAAGATGCCCTAGCTCACAATGAGCAGTTCTTC.

The rearrangement links TRBV5-4 to TRBJ1-2; D might be TRBD1 (5 bases). CDR3 length equals 13 residues. Per the germline V gene, CDR1 is SGHNT and CDR2 is YYREEE (reference sequence). The V end lost 2 bases, the J end lost 7 bases, and 12 bases lay between the germline ends. DNA for the CDR3: TGTGCCAGCAGCTTTGGAGGGGCGCCTGGCTACACCTTC. The encoded protein is CASSFGGAPGYTF.

The CDR3 spells CASSLGDRETSPLHF. CDR3 coding DNA: TGTGCCAGCAGCTTAGGGGACAGGGAAACCTCACCCCTCCACTTT. V gene TRBV13 combines with J gene TRBJ1-6; 8 bases align to TRBD1. The CDR3 runs 15 residues. Germline V gene data show CDR1 as PRHDT and CDR2 as FYEKMQ (reference sequence). The J segment lost 10 bases and the V segment lost 0 bases, leaving 5 bases of the junction unmatched.

The V gene is TRBV30, the J gene TRBJ1-2; tentatively, D is TRBD1 (5 bases). The V and J ends lost 6 bases and 6 bases respectively, with 14 bases between them. The CDR3 extends over 12 amino acids. Germline loops: CDR1 GTSNPN, CDR2 SVGIG (reference sequence). The CDR3 nucleotides read TGTGCCTGCACCCCAGAGGGGCATGGCTACACCTTC. Its protein is CACTPEGHGYTF.

As DNA, the CDR3 is TGCAGCGTTGGTGGGGGGGGTCGATCCTACGAGCAGTACTTC. Amino acid sequence: CSVGGGGRSYEQYF. The chain joins TRBV29-1 to TRBJ2-7, with TRBD2 identical over 7 bases. CDR1 and CDR2 from the germline V gene are SQVTM and ANQGSEA. With 4 bases clipped from V and 1 base from J, the junction kept 7 bases outside the gene matches. The CDR3 runs to 14 residues.

This clone was counted a few times. Here the CDR3 reads CASSLDGNLYGYTF. The CDR3 DNA reads TGTGCCAGCAGCCTTGACGGTAACCTCTATGGCTACACCTTC. The chain recombines TRBV3-1 (or the pseudogene TRBV3-2) with TRBJ1-2; D is uncertain. Germline V gene lookup returns CDR1 LGHDT and CDR2 YNNKEL (reference sequence). The CDR3 contains 14 residues. Trimming pared 4 bases from V and 4 bases from J, leaving 13 bases between.

This chain uses TRBV14 with TRBJ1-4, with D perhaps matching TRBD1 (5 bases). Trimming took off 1 base at V and 7 bases at J, with 16 bases between the two ends. The CDR3 runs to 16 residues. The germline CDR1 and CDR2 sequences are SGHDN and FVKESK. CDR3: CASSQVRRGRSEKLFF. In DNA form, the CDR3 reads TGTGCCAGCAGCCAAGTCAGGCGGGGGAGGAGTGAAAAACTGTTTTTT.

This chain uses TRBV27 with TRBJ1-1, with TRBD1 identical over 7 bases. The CDR3 is 15 amino acids. After removal of 4 bases from V and 4 bases from J, the junction contained 9 bases not matched to a gene. CDR1 is MNHEY and CDR2 is SMNVEV in the germline V gene (reference sequence). The CDR3 loop reads CASSSGGGPRTEAFF. In DNA form, the CDR3 reads TGTGCCAGCAGTTCAGGGGGGGGCCCGCGCACTGAAGCTTTCTTT.

This clone was detected once. The genes are TRBV10-3 and TRBJ1-1, with a weak D call TRBD1 (5 bases). Trimming stripped 5 bases from V and 1 base from J, with 8 bases between. The CDR3 is made up of 13 amino acids. Germline CDR1 and CDR2: ENHRY and SYGVKD. DNA of the CDR3: TGTGCCATCAGTCCAACAGGGAACACTGAAGCTTTCTTT. Translating gives CAISPTGNTEAFF.